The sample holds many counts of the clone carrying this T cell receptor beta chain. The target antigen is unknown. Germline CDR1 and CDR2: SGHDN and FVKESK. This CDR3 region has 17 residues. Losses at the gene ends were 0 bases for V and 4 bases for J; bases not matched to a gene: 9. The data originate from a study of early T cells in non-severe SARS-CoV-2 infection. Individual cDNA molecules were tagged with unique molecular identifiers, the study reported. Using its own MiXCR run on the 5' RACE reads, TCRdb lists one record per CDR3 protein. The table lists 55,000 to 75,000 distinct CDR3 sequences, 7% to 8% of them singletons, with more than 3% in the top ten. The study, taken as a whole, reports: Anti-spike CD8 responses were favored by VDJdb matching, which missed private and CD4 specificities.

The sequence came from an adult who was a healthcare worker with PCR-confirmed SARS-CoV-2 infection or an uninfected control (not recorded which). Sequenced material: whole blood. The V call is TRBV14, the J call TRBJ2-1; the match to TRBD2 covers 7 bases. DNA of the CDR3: TGTGCCAGCAGCCAAGATGGTCGGGGACTAATTTACAATGAGCAGTTCTTC. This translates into CASSQDGRGLIYNEQFF.